The clone carrying this TCR beta chain showed up just once. What it binds is unknown. V shed 3 bases and J shed 1 base, with 9 bases lying between them. Germline lookup yields CDR1 SEHNR and CDR2 FQNEAQ (reference sequence). The CDR3 runs 15 residues. These data are taken from a study of shared clonotypes between healthy human individuals. At the level of the study: The study enrolled a couple of women and a few men aged 18 to 49. CD8 memory received one plate per donor, CD8 naive two, CD4 memory three and CD4 naive three.

Study-wide findings and caveats: Naive subsets generally had larger estimated richness than memory subsets.

TCRdb keeps only in-frame clones here, not all; method: immunoSEQ multiplex PCR. The table lists hundreds of thousands of clones, 60% to 75% of them singletons. This chain joins TRBV7-9 and TRBJ2-2; a weak D match, TRBD2 (6 bases). The sequence derives from a woman aged 25 to 39 in good health. Material: memory CD4+ T cells sorted from blood. Subset indicated: CD45RA-negative fraction. The DNA of the CDR3 is TGTGCCAGCAGCTTTGTAGCGGTGAACACCGGGGAGCTGTTTTTT. This translates into CASSFVAVNTGELFF.